Following are 20 T cell receptor beta chains from one sample sequenced in a study of cytomegalovirus exposure and HLA in healthy donors. The PCR used 60 Vbeta and 13 Jbeta primers. Repertoires were generated with immunoSEQ multiplex PCR, while TCRdb's copy carries only in-frame clones and drops some. The repertoire has under 200,000 clones, around four fifths of them found once; the top ten carry more than 1.5%. The sequencing input was PBMCs. Receptors were obtained from a man aged 18 to 29 in good health and CMV-seronegative.

The rearrangement uses TRBV27 and TRBJ1-2; D perhaps matches TRBD1 (5 bases). Trimming shortened V by 6 bases and J by 4 bases, and 15 bases separated the two germline ends. CDR1 MNHEY and CDR2 SMNVEV come from the germline V gene (reference sequence). The CDR3 length is 14 residues. CDR3 region: CASSLRTSGYGYTF. The CDR3 DNA is TGTGCCAGCAGCCTAAGGACATCGGGCTATGGCTACACCTTC.

The chain couples TRBV19 to TRBJ1-1; no reliable D call. The length of the CDR3 is 13 residues. The germline V gene encodes CDR1 LNHDA and CDR2 SQIVND (reference sequence). V was clipped by 3 bases and J by 6 bases, with 11 bases between them. The CDR3 here is CASSIERFSEAFF. CDR3 in DNA: TGTGCCAGTAGTATCGAGCGGTTCTCTGAAGCTTTCTTT.

The count of this clone is one. DNA for the CDR3: TGTGCCATCAGGGGACAGGTCGGTGGCTACACCTTC. It yields the protein CAIRGQVGGYTF. The V gene is TRBV10-3, the J gene TRBJ1-2; 8 bases map to TRBD1. Trimming at V came to 6 bases and at J to 7 bases, leaving 4 bases not matched to a gene. Germline V gives CDR1 ENHRY, CDR2 SYGVKD. The CDR3 has 12 residues.

Written as DNA, the CDR3 is TGTGCCAGCACCGCCGGGACAGCCTATTCACCCCTCCACTTT. It specifies CASTAGTAYSPLHF. This chain joins TRBV5-4 and TRBJ1-6; 7 bases are shared with TRBD1. Per the germline V gene, CDR1 is SGHNT and CDR2 is YYREEE (reference sequence). The CDR3 spans 14 residues. Trimming removed 6 bases from V and 8 bases from J; junction bases left unmatched: 8.

This rearrangement joins TRBV28 to TRBJ2-7; 9 positions agree with TRBD2. This CDR3 region has 14 residues. The junction had 7 bases not matched to a gene; V was cut back by 3 bases and J by 7 bases. Germline CDR1 MDHEN, CDR2 SYDVKM. The CDR3: CASSLKREVREQYF. Written as DNA, the CDR3 is TGTGCCAGCAGTTTGAAGCGGGAGGTGCGAGAGCAGTACTTC.

As for this clone: One end of the junction fails to match germline, which may point to a read error. The chain recombines TRBV7-9 with TRBJ1-2; maybe TRBD1 (6 bases). The CDR3 length is 14 residues. From germline, CDR1 is SEHNR and CDR2 FQNEAQ (reference sequence). DNA of the CDR3: TGTTCCAGCAGCCGCCAAGGGGGTGGTTATGGCTACACCTTC. Translated: CSSSRQGGGYGYTF.

This sequence joins TRBV11-2 and TRBJ2-7; TRBD2 matches at 7 bases. V lost 2 bases and J lost 9; bases outside the gene matches: 19. The CDR3 loop spans 17 amino acids. From germline, CDR1 is SGHAT and CDR2 FQNNGV. The CDR3 loop is CASSLLPGLPPPTTQYF. As DNA, the CDR3 is TGTGCCAGCAGCTTACTACCGGGACTACCACCTCCCACGACGCAGTACTTC.

V and J are TRBV11-3 and TRBJ2-5, with D perhaps matching TRBD2 (5 bases). The germline CDR1 and CDR2 sequences are SGHNT and YENEEA. The V and J ends lost 4 bases and 7 bases respectively, with 13 bases between them. CDR3 size: 13 residues. The CDR3 DNA reads as TGTGCCAGCAGCTCAGTCCCTGAGGGGACCCAGTACTTC. Its translation: CASSSVPEGTQYF.

V gene TRBV9 combines with J gene TRBJ1-2, with D maybe TRBD1 (5 bases). Germline CDR1 SGDLS, CDR2 YYNGEE. V shed 4 bases and J shed 8 bases, with 15 bases lying between them. The CDR3 spans 13 residues. This chain's CDR3 is CASSLGQADGYTF. For the CDR3, the DNA is TGTGCCAGCAGCTTGGGGCAGGCAGACGGCTACACCTTC.

This rearrangement joins TRBV9 to TRBJ1-6, with D perhaps TRBD1 (6 bases). In germline, CDR1 is SGDLS, CDR2 YYNGEE. The CDR3 extends over 15 amino acids. Trimming pared 3 bases from V and 6 bases from J, leaving 13 bases between. CDR3 sequence (DNA): TGTGCCAGCAGCGAGGGGGGGGGAATTAATTCACCCCTCCACTTT. It yields the protein CASSEGGGINSPLHF.

Details on this clone: The same CDR3 also results from other DNA sequences found in this sample. V usage is TRBV27 and J usage is TRBJ2-1; D not resolved. The CDR3 covers 12 residues. Germline V gene data show CDR1 as MNHEY and CDR2 as SMNVEV (reference sequence). V shed 0 bases and J shed 6 bases, with 3 bases lying between them. CDR3 nucleotide sequence: TGTGCCAGCAGTTTATCCCGCAATGAGCAGTTCTTC. As protein: CASSLSRNEQFF.

This chain links TRBV5-1 with TRBJ2-1; TRBD2 agrees at 12 bases. The CDR3 covers 18 residues. Germline values: CDR1 SGHRS, CDR2 YFSETQ. V shed 4 bases and J 0 bases; nucleotides not matched to a gene: 8. CDR3 sequence: CASSPEGLAGSSYNEQFF. The CDR3, as DNA: TGCGCCAGCAGCCCCGAAGGACTAGCGGGATCCTCCTACAATGAGCAGTTCTTC.

The chain is built from TRBV19 and TRBJ1-1; 8 bases are a match to TRBD1. Germline V gene lookup returns CDR1 LNHDA and CDR2 SQIVND (reference sequence). The CDR3 sequence is 12 residues long. The J segment lost 8 bases and the V segment lost 3 bases, leaving 2 bases of the junction unmatched. For the CDR3, the DNA is TGTGCCAGTAGTATGAGGGACAGGGAAGCTTTCTTT. Residues: CASSMRDREAFF. Using reference TRBV19 and TRBJ1-1 for the parts outside the CDR3, the full variable domain is DGGITQSPKYLFRKEGQNVTLSCEQNLNHDAMYWYRQDPGQGLRLIYYSQIVNDFQKGDIAEGYSVSREKKESFPLTVTSAQKNPTAFYLCASSMRDREAFFGQGTRLTVV.

The chain links TRBV5-6 to TRBJ1-4, with D perhaps TRBD1 (6 bases). Germline-derived CDR1 and CDR2 are SGHDT and YYEEEE. The CDR3 length is 15 residues. The V end was cut by 0 bases, the J end by 8 bases, with 14 bases between. CDR3 coding DNA: TGTGCCAGCAGCTTGGCCGGGGGGGCGGTGGAAAAACTGTTTTTT. This codes for CASSLAGGAVEKLFF.

The chain carries TRBV5-1 and TRBJ2-7; 12 bases are a match to TRBD1. Trimming removed 3 bases from V and 5 bases from J; junction bases left unmatched: 3. Germline V gene data show CDR1 as SGHRS and CDR2 as YFSETQ. The CDR3 covers 14 residues. The CDR3 is CASSSGTGGHEQYF. For the CDR3, the DNA is TGCGCCAGCAGCTCCGGGACAGGGGGCCACGAGCAGTACTTC.

J is TRBJ2-6 and V is TRBV5-1, with 8 bases aligning to TRBD1. This CDR3 region has 18 residues. Trimming took 4 bases from V and 2 from J; bases not matched to a gene: 11. Germline V gene lookup returns CDR1 SGHRS and CDR2 YFSETQ. The CDR3 spells CASSAGQGLRAGANVLTF. DNA of the CDR3: TGCGCCAGCAGCGCAGGACAGGGTCTCCGGGCTGGGGCCAACGTCCTGACTTTC.

The V call is TRBV7-8, the J call TRBJ2-6; perhaps TRBD1 as D (6 bases). Trimming left V 3 bases short and J 4 bases short, with 19 bases between. The CDR3 totals 18 residues. Germline lookup yields CDR1 SGHVS and CDR2 FQNEAQ. CDR3 nucleotides: TGTGCCAGCAGCTTCCCGACTTTTAACAGGGTCGGGGCCAACGTCCTGACTTTC. Translating it yields CASSFPTFNRVGANVLTF.

V usage is TRBV2 and J usage is TRBJ2-3; 9 positions agree with TRBD2. The germline V gene has CDR1 SNHLY and CDR2 FYNNEI. Trimming at V came to 6 bases and at J to 6 bases, leaving 7 bases not matched to a gene. CDR3 length: 14 residues. The CDR3 protein is CASRVAGEGDTQYF. The CDR3 DNA sequence: TGTGCCAGCAGAGTAGCGGGAGAAGGGGATACGCAGTATTTT.

The chain employs TRBV5-1 and TRBJ2-1, with D possibly matching TRBD2 (6 bases). The CDR3 sequence is 15 residues long. CDR1 and CDR2 (germline): SGHRS, YFSETQ. V was clipped by 2 bases and J by 5 bases, with 14 bases between them. The CDR3, as DNA: TGCGCCAGCAGCTTCTCCGGACTACCAAACAATGAGCAGTTCTTC. It codes for CASSFSGLPNNEQFF.

The chain uses TRBV6-5 and TRBJ2-1, with TRBD1 identical over 7 bases. Germline V lookup: CDR1 MNHEY, CDR2 SVGAGI. The CDR3 totals 15 residues. Germline trimming cut 1 base from V and 6 bases from J; bases unmatched to any gene: 6. In nucleotides, the CDR3 is TGTGCCAGCAGTTACTTGGGACAGTATAGCAATGAGCAGTTCTTC. Amino acid sequence: CASSYLGQYSNEQFF.